These T cell receptor beta chains were read from a single sample in a study of T-cell reconstitution after alpha-beta-depleted transplantation in children. One entry per CDR3 protein, called by TCRdb with MiXCR from the PCR reads. Here the sample spans some 290,000 distinct CDR3 sequences, more than 20% being singletons. Here the sequenced sample was PBMCs, mostly from graft donor cells, taken 180 days after TCRalphabeta/CD19-depleted stem cell transplant. The receptors come from a male patient aged 10-17 years who had a stem cell transplant for acute lymphoblastic leukemia, so the T cells may come from the graft donor. Each CDR3 is given with its conserved first and last residue. A D gene is named only where the DNA matches it firmly. Part of the rows lack a size; the others show once, few, many or a class for expanded clones.

>NA|TRBV9|NA|TRBJ2-1
CASSAVPYNEQFF
TGTGCCAGCAGCGCAGTCCCCTACAATGAGCAGTTCTTC
>many|TRBV12-3/TRBV12-4|TRBD1|TRBJ1-1
CASSFGGTGGPAFF
TGTGCCAGCAGTTTCGGGGGGACAGGCGGTCCCGCTTTCTTT
>few|TRBV12-3/TRBV12-4|TRBD2|TRBJ2-1
CASSFPPVRLLAGAYNEQFF
TGTGCCAGCAGTTTTCCCCCAGTCCGCTTACTAGCGGGGGCCTACAATGAGCAGTTCTTC
>NA|TRBV24-1|NA|TRBJ2-2
CATSSGNTGELFF
TGTGCCACCAGTTCAGGAAACACCGGGGAGCTGTTTTTT
>NA|TRBV20-1|NA|TRBJ2-1
CSARGRGDYNEQFF
TGCAGTGCTAGAGGAAGGGGGGACTACAATGAGCAGTTCTTC
>NA|TRBV24-1|NA|TRBJ2-3
CATSGGPSTDTQYF
TGTGCCACCAGTGGTGGGCCTTCCACAGATACGCAGTATTTT
>NA|TRBV4-2|TRBD2|TRBJ2-1
CASSQPPGTSGRRGSYNEQFF
TGTGCCAGCAGCCAACCACCAGGGACTAGCGGGAGACGGGGCTCCTACAATGAGCAGTTCTTC
>NA|TRBV12-3/TRBV12-4|NA|TRBJ2-5
CASSLLGHSRETQYF
TGTGCCAGCAGTTTGTTAGGGCATTCTAGAGAGACCCAGTACTTC
>NA|TRBV7-3|TRBD1|TRBJ1-6
CASRTTGGDSPLHF
TGTGCCAGCAGGACAACAGGGGGGGATTCACCCCTCCACTTT
>NA|TRBV27|NA|TRBJ2-1
CASSFRGKNLNEQFF
TGTGCCAGCAGTTTCAGGGGCAAAAATCTGAATGAGCAGTTCTTC
>NA|TRBV12-5|NA|TRBJ2-1
CASGLVLSRGPNEQFF
TGTGCTAGTGGTTTGGTACTTAGCAGGGGCCCCAATGAGCAGTTCTTC
>few|TRBV12-3/TRBV12-4|TRBD2|TRBJ2-5
CASSVGLAGTETQYF
TGTGCCAGCAGCGTGGGACTAGCGGGAACAGAGACCCAGTACTTC
>NA|TRBV2|NA|TRBJ2-1
CASSDRARGYINEQFF
TGTGCCAGCAGTGACAGGGCTAGGGGGTATATCAATGAGCAGTTCTTC
>NA|TRBV27|NA|TRBJ2-7
CASSGTGRGRSNEQYF
TGTGCCAGCAGTGGGACGGGCCGGGGGAGATCTAACGAGCAGTACTTC
>few|TRBV19|TRBD2|TRBJ2-3
CASSIMSTSGRALADTQYF
TGTGCCAGTAGTATAATGTCGACTAGCGGGAGGGCCCTCGCAGATACGCAGTATTTT
>NA|TRBV18|TRBD1|TRBJ1-2
CASSPNPGQGYGYTF
TGTGCCAGCTCCCCAAACCCGGGACAGGGCTATGGCTACACCTTC
>few|TRBV5-6|NA|TRBJ1-5
CASSLGGGSQPQHF
TGTGCCAGCAGCTTAGGGGGGGGTAGTCAGCCCCAGCATTTT
>NA|TRBV7-2|NA|TRBJ1-5
CASSFDGSNNQPQHF
TGTGCCAGCAGCTTTGACGGGAGCAACAATCAGCCCCAGCATTTT
>few|TRBV10-2|TRBD2|TRBJ2-3
CASSTGTSSTDTQYF
TGCGCCAGCAGTACAGGGACTAGCTCCACAGATACGCAGTATTTT
>NA|TRBV20-1|NA|TRBJ1-5
CSARDRTGRGSNQPQHF
TGCAGTGCTAGAGATCGAACAGGGAGAGGTTCCAATCAGCCCCAGCATTTT
>NA|TRBV9|NA|TRBJ2-1
CASTKQGKRRDEQFF
TGTGCCAGCACCAAGCAGGGTAAGCGACGCGATGAGCAGTTCTTC
>NA|TRBV28|TRBD1|TRBJ2-5
CASSPGGPNWETQYF
TGTGCCAGCAGCCCAGGGGGCCCTAATTGGGAGACCCAGTACTTC
>NA|TRBV6-1|TRBD1|TRBJ1-5
CASSRDRAYQPQHF
TGTGCCAGCAGTAGGGACAGGGCCTATCAGCCCCAGCATTTT
>once|TRBV3-1|TRBD2|TRBJ2-7
CASSQEGASGRTYEQYF
TGTGCCAGCAGCCAAGAAGGGGCTAGCGGGAGAACCTACGAGCAGTACTTC
>NA|TRBV19|TRBD1|TRBJ1-5
CAKGGQVSNQPQHF
TGTGCCAAAGGGGGCCAGGTTAGCAATCAGCCCCAGCATTTT
>few|TRBV9|TRBD1|TRBJ2-5
CASSGTGLYETQYF
TGTGCCAGCAGCGGGACAGGATTGTATGAGACCCAGTACTTC
>many|TRBV20-1|TRBD1|TRBJ1-2
CSARSVGRGLLNYGYTF
TGCAGTGCTAGGTCGGTGGGCAGGGGGCTCCTTAACTATGGCTACACCTTC
>many|TRBV5-1|NA|TRBJ1-1
CASKETVNTEAFF
TGCGCCAGCAAAGAAACGGTAAACACTGAAGCTTTCTTT
>NA|TRBV6-5|TRBD1|TRBJ2-7
CASSYSRDRETYEQYF
TGTGCCAGCAGTTACTCTAGGGACAGAGAGACCTACGAGCAGTACTTC
>few|TRBV7-6|TRBD2|TRBJ2-3
CASSPEAASGRFVDTQYF
TGTGCCAGCAGCCCCGAGGCGGCTAGCGGGCGGTTTGTAGATACGCAGTATTTT
>few|TRBV20-1|NA|TRBJ2-3
CSVSRDQLYTQYF
TGCAGTGTTTCCCGGGACCAGCTTTATACGCAGTATTTT
>NA|TRBV15|NA|TRBJ2-5
CATSILGPQETQYF
TGTGCCACCAGCATTCTAGGCCCCCAAGAGACCCAGTACTTC
>NA|TRBV9|NA|TRBJ1-1
CASSVEGYTEAFF
TGTGCCAGCAGCGTAGAAGGGTACACTGAAGCTTTCTTT
>few|TRBV7-9|NA|TRBJ2-7
CASSSVARREQYF
TGTGCCAGCAGCTCTGTCGCGAGGAGGGAGCAGTACTTC
>NA|TRBV4-1|NA|TRBJ1-1
CASSQEAGPSRAEAFF
TGCGCCAGCAGCCAAGAAGCCGGGCCCTCAAGGGCTGAAGCTTTCTTT
>few|TRBV5-1|NA|TRBJ2-3
CASSLASSSTDTQYF
TGCGCCAGCAGCTTGGCCAGTTCCAGCACAGATACGCAGTATTTT
>NA|TRBV11-3|TRBD1|TRBJ2-7
CASSADRGFEQYF
TGTGCCAGCAGCGCGGACAGGGGTTTCGAGCAGTACTTC
>NA|TRBV5-1|TRBD1|TRBJ2-3
CASSSDRGRPDTQYF
TGCGCCAGCAGCTCAGACAGGGGGCGCCCAGATACGCAGTATTTT
>many|TRBV4-2|NA|TRBJ1-5
CASSQDQGRGGNQPQHF
TGTGCCAGCAGCCAAGATCAGGGCAGGGGTGGCAATCAGCCCCAGCATTTT
>NA|TRBV7-9|TRBD2|TRBJ2-7
CASSLPGGRSYEQYF
TGTGCCAGCAGCCTCCCGGGCGGGAGGTCCTACGAGCAGTACTTC
>NA|TRBV7-3|NA|TRBJ1-3
CASSLTHGVANTIYF
TGTGCCAGCAGCTTAACCCACGGAGTGGCCAACACCATATATTTT
>NA|TRBV20-1|TRBD1|TRBJ1-2
CSARRDRAEGGYTF
TGCAGTGCTAGACGCGACAGGGCGGAGGGTGGCTACACCTTC
>NA|TRBV5-1|TRBD2|TRBJ2-5
CASSTSEETQYF
TGCGCCAGCAGCACTAGCGAAGAGACCCAGTACTTC
>NA|TRBV29-1|NA|TRBJ2-1
CSVDNGGDLYNEQFF
TGCAGCGTTGATAACGGGGGCGATTTGTACAATGAGCAGTTCTTC
>NA|TRBV20-1|TRBD1|TRBJ2-5
CSARDPRTGGRETQYF
TGCAGTGCTAGAGATCCGCGGACAGGGGGCAGGGAGACCCAGTACTTC
>NA|TRBV4-1|NA|TRBJ2-5
CASSQPVKETQYF
TGCGCCAGCAGCCAACCTGTTAAAGAGACCCAGTACTTC